This T cell receptor (beta chain) was recorded in a study of spatial heterogeneity in lung cancer. Overall study context: Alpha-chain sequences were detected in numbers that were consistently lower than beta-chain sequences.

The presence of a unique molecular identifier marked each TCR cDNA molecule. TCRdb called the 5' RACE reads again in MiXCR, with one record for every CDR3 protein. The top ten hold 29% of the sample, which has 30,000 to 45,000 distinct CDR3 sequences, around 5.2% seen once. This CDR3 is 16 amino acids long. V was trimmed by 4 bases and J by 0 bases, leaving 13 bases between them. Germline V CDR1 and CDR2: MDHEN, SYDVKM. Sample time point: sample taken at primary tumor resection. Sequencing was performed on whole RNA extracted from tumor and nontumor lung tissue, or from frozen PBMC, and the material was left unsorted. The donor group consisted of over 60 patients who had untreated, early-stage non-small cell lung cancer.

This clonotype originated in a female donor with early-stage non-small cell lung cancer. The rearrangement joins TRBV28 to TRBJ1-5, with D possibly TRBD1 on 5 matching bases. The specimen comprised PBMCs, sampled at surgery. The CDR3 sequence: CASSSPGTYSNQPQHF. CDR3 sequence (DNA): TGTGCCAGCAGTTCCCCCGGGACGTATAGCAATCAGCCCCAGCATTTT.